This TCR beta chain was recorded in a study of PD-1 blockade in classical Hodgkin lymphoma. Trimming removed 4 bases from V and 1 base from J, with 19 bases in between. Per the germline V gene, CDR1 is MNHEY and CDR2 is SMNVEV (reference sequence). CDR3 length equals 17 residues. TCRdb's table, derived via immunoSEQ multiplex PCR, lists solely in-frame clones and lacks some. The sample carries roughly 140,000 clones, around four fifths recorded once. Exposure to brentuximab vedotin varied, and each patient had relapsed following autologous stem cell transplantation. The material sequenced was peripheral blood mononuclear cells (PBMCs), taken before the second cycle of nivolumab. V and J are TRBV27 and TRBJ1-2; tentatively, D is TRBD1 (5 bases). This TCR came from a human donor with classical Hodgkin lymphoma. The CDR3 sequence is CASSSYTPQGINYGYTF. In DNA, the CDR3 is TGTGCCAGCAGTTCCTATACCCCGCAGGGTATTAACTATGGCTACACCTTC.